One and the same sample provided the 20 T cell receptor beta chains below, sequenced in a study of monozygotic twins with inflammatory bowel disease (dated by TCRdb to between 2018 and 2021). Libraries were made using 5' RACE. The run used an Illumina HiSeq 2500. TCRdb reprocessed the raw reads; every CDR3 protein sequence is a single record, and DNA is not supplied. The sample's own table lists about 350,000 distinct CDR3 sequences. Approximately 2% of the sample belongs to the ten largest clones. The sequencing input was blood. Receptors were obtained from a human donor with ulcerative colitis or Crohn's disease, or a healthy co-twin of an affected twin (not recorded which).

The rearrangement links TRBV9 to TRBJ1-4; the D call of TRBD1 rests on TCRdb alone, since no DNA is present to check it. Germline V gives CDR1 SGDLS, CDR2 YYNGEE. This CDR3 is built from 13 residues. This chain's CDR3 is CASSASPNEKLFF.

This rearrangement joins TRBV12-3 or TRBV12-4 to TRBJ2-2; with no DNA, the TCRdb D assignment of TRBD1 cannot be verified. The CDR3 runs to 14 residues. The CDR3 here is CASNRDRLAGELFF.

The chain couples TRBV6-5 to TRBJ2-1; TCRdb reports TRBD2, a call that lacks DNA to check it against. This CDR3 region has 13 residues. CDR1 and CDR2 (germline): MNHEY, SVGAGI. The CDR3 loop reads CTTQGGVYNEQFF.

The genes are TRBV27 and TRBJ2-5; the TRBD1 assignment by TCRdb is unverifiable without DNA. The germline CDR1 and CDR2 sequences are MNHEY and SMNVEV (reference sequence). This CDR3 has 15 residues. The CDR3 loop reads CASSAGPGTEETQYF.

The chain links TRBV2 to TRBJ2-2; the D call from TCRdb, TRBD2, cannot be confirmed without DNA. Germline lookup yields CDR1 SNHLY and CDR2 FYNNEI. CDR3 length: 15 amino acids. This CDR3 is CASRKTSGNTGELFF.

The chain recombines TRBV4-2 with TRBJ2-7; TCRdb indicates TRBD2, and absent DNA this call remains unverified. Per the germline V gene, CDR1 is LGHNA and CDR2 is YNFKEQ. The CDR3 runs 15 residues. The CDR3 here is CASSQETGLSWEQYF.

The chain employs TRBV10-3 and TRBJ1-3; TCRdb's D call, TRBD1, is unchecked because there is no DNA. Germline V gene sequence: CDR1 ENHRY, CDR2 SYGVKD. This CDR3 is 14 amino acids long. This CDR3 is CAISTGGSGNTIYF.

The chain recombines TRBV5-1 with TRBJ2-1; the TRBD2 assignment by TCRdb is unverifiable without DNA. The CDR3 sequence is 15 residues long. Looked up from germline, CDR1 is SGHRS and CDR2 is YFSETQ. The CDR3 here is CASSLMWDLNNEQFF. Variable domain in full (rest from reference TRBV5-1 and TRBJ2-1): KAGVTQTPRYLIKTRGQQVTLSCSPISGHRSVSWYQQTPGQGLQFLFEYFSETQRNKGNFPGRFSGRQFSNSRSEMNVSTLELGDSALYLCASSLMWDLNNEQFFGPGTRLTVL.

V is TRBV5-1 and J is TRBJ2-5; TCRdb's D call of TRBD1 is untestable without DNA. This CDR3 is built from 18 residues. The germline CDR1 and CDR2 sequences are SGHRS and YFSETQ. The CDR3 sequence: CASSLGWLAGQERETQYF.

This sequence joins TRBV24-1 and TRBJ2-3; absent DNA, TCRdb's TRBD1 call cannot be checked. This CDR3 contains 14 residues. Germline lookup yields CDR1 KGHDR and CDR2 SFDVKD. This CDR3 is CATSDLWGTDTQYF.

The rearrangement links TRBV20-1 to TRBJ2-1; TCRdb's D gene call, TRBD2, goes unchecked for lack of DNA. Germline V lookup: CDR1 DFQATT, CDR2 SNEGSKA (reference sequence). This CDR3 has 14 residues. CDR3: CSARDLLAANEQFF.

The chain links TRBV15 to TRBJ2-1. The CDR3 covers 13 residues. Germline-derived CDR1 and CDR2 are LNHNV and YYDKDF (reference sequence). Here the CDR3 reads CATSRDLHNEQFF. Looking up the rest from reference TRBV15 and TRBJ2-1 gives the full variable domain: DAMVIQNPRYQVTQFGKPVTLSCSQTLNHNVMYWYQQKSSQAPKLLFHYYDKDFNNEADTPDNFQSRRPNTSFCFLDIRSPGLGDTAMYLCATSRDLHNEQFFGPGTRLTVL.

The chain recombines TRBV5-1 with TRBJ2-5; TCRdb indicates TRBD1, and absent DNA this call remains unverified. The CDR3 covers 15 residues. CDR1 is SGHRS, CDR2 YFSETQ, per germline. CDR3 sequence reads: CASSSDTGPQETQYF. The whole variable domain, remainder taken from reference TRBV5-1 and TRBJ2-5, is KAGVTQTPRYLIKTRGQQVTLSCSPISGHRSVSWYQQTPGQGLQFLFEYFSETQRNKGNFPGRFSGRQFSNSRSEMNVSTLELGDSALYLCASSSDTGPQETQYFGPGTRLLVL.

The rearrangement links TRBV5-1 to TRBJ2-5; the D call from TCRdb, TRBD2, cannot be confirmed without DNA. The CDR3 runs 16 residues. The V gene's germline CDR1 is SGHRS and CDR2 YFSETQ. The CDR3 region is CASSYPWASVQETQYF.

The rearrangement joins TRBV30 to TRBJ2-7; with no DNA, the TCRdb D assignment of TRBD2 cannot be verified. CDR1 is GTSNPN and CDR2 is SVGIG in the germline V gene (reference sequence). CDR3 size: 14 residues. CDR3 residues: CASGRGSGSYEQYF.

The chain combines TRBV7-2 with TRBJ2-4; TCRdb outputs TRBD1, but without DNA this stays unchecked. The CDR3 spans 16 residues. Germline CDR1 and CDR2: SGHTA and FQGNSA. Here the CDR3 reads CASSLGGHLAKNIQYF.

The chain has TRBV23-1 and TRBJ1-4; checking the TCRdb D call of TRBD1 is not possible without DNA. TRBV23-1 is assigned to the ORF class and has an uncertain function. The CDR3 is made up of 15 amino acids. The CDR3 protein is CASSQITPEGEKLFF.

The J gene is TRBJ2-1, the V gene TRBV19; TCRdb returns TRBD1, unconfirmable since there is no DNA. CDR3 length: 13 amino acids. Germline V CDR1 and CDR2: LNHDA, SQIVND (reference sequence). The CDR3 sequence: CASSLSSGTAQFF.

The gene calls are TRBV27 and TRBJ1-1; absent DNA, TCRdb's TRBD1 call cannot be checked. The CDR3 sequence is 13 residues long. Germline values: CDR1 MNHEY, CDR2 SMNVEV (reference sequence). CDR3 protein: CASTLGEGTEAFF.

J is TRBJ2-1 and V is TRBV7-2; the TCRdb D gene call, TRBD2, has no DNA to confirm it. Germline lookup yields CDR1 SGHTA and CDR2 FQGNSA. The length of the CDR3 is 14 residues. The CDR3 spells CASSHGGASNEQFF.